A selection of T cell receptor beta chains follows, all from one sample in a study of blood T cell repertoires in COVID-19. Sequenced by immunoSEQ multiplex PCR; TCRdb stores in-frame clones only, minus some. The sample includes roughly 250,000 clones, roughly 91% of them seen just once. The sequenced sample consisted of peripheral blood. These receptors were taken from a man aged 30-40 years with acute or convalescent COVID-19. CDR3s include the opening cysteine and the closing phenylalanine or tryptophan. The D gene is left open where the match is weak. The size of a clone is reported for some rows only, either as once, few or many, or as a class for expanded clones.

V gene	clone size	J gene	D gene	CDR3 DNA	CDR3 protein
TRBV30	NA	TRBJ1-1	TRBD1	TGTGCCTGGAGGCGAGGAACAGGGGTTCTCACTGAAGCTTTCTTT	CAWRRGTGVLTEAFF
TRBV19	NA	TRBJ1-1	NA	TGTGCCAGTAGTATGAACTCCCGTTGGACTGAAGCTTTCTTT	CASSMNSRWTEAFF
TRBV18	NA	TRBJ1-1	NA	TGTGCCAGCTCACCACCGGGCAGAAACACTGAAGCTTTCTTT	CASSPPGRNTEAFF
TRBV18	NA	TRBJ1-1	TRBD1	TGTGCCAGCTCACCCGACAGGGGCGGAGATGAAGCTTTCTTT	CASSPDRGGDEAFF
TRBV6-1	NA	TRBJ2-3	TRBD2	TGTGCCAGCAGTGCGCAACTAGCGGGAGGCCCAGATACGCAGTATTTT	CASSAQLAGGPDTQYF
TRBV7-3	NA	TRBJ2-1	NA	TGTGCCAGCAGCCGAGGGGGGACAGCCTACAATGAGCAGTTCTTC	CASSRGGTAYNEQFF
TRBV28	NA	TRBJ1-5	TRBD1	TGTGCCAGCAGTTCCCACAGGGGCCAAAATAGCAATCAGCCCCAGCATTTT	CASSSHRGQNSNQPQHF
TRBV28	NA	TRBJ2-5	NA	TGTGCCAGCAGTCCCCGACACAGACGCTACGAGACCCAGTACTTC	CASSPRHRRYETQYF
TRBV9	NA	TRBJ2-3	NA	TGTGCCAGCAGCGTCACCCCCCTAGTGAGTACGCAGTATTTT	CASSVTPLVSTQYF
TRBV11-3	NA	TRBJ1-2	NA	TGTGCCAGCAACCTACTAACCCATGGCTACACCTTC	CASNLLTHGYTF
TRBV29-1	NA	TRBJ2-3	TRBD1	TGCAGCGTTGAGACGACAGGGATCACAGATACGCAGTATTTT	CSVETTGITDTQYF
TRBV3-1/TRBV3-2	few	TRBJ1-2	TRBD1	TGTGCCAGCAGCCAAGGTTTCAGGACAGGGATATATGGCTACACCTTC	CASSQGFRTGIYGYTF
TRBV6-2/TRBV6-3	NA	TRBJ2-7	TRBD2	TGTGCCAGCAGTCCAGGACTAGCGAGCGACGAGCAGTACTTC	CASSPGLASDEQYF
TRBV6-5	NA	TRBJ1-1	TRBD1	TGTGCCAGCAGTCCTACAGGGGGCAACACTGAAGCTTTCTTT	CASSPTGGNTEAFF
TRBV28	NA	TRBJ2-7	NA	TGTGCCAGCAGTTTGGTCGGGGGGCGGTACGAGCAGTACTTC	CASSLVGGRYEQYF
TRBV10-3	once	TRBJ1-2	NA	TGTGCCGTCCGGGACACCAGTGGGTATGGCTACACCTTC	CAVRDTSGYGYTF
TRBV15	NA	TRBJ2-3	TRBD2	TGTGCCACCAGCAGAGATCTTCCTAGCGGGAGGGCTGATACGCAGTATTTT	CATSRDLPSGRADTQYF